One and the same sample provided the 27 T cell receptor beta chains below, sequenced in a study of shared clonotypes between healthy human individuals. Data came from immunoSEQ multiplex PCR; TCRdb stores just in-frame clones and leaves some out. The data contain about 1.1 million clones, 60% to 85% of them seen just once; the ten biggest clones take up 0.89%. Specimen: memory CD4+ T cells from PBMCs. The sample's subset: CD45RA-negative fraction. These receptors all come from a man between 18 and 35 years old in good health. Some clones in this sample may be carry-over from other donors' samples.

This clone has just a few counts. Within the sample, other DNA sequences also encode this same CDR3. This chain uses TRBV5-1 with TRBJ2-5; either TRBD1 or TRBD2 may fit D (5 bases each). The germline gives CDR1 SGHRS, CDR2 YFSETQ. The ends were cut back, 0 bases at V and 5 bases at J, with 11 bases in the middle. The CDR3 runs to 14 residues. The CDR3 reads CASSLAGPGETQYF. CDR3 nucleotides: TGCGCCAGCAGCTTGGCGGGGCCCGGCGAGACCCAGTACTTC.

This sequence joins TRBV6-6 and TRBJ2-7; D is ambiguous. V lost 3 bases and J lost 0, with 12 bases in between. The CDR3 sequence is 15 residues long. Germline-derived CDR1 and CDR2 are MNHNY and SVGAGI (reference sequence). CDR3 protein: CASSYGSRSSYEQYF. The CDR3 DNA reads TGTGCCAGCAGTTATGGTAGCAGGAGCTCCTACGAGCAGTACTTC.

The chain uses TRBV28 and TRBJ2-2; D uncertain. There are 15 residues in the CDR3. Trimming left V 5 bases short and J 4 bases short, with 14 bases between. CDR1 and CDR2 from the germline V gene are MDHEN and SYDVKM. The CDR3 nucleotides read TGTGCCAGCAGTCCCCCGAGATACAGCACCGGGGAGCTGTTTTTT. It specifies CASSPPRYSTGELFF. Supplemented by reference TRBV28 and TRBJ2-2, the full variable domain reads DVKVTQSSRYLVKRTGEKVFLECVQDMDHENMFWYRQDPGLGLRLIYFSYDVKMKEKGDIPEGYSVSREKKERFSLILESASTNQTSMYLCASSPPRYSTGELFFGEGSRLTVL.

This clone was seen a few times. The chain has TRBV2 and TRBJ1-5; 7 nucleotides line up with TRBD1. V gave up 4 bases and J gave up 4 bases; unmatched junction bases: 7. Germline V gene lookup returns CDR1 SNHLY and CDR2 FYNNEI. The CDR3 length is 15 residues. CDR3 loop: CASSVRQGGNQPQHF. Written as DNA, the CDR3 is TGTGCCAGCAGTGTCCGGCAGGGGGGAAATCAGCCCCAGCATTTT.

The V gene is TRBV6-6, the J gene TRBJ2-3; 10 bases line up with TRBD2. Germline assignment: CDR1 MNHNY and CDR2 SVGAGI (reference sequence). This CDR3 region has 14 residues. V lost 6 bases to trimming and J lost 9 bases; unmatched junction nucleotides: 9. CDR3 nucleotides: TGTGCCAGCAGCCCCCAGCGGGAGGGTGTAACGCAGTATTTT. It codes for CASSPQREGVTQYF.

Notes on this clone: Other DNA variants within this sample encode the same CDR3. The gene calls are TRBV5-1 and TRBJ2-5; perhaps D is TRBD1 or TRBD2 (5 bases each). The CDR3 runs to 13 residues. The V end lost 0 bases, the J end lost 4 bases, and 7 bases lay between the germline ends. Germline V gives CDR1 SGHRS, CDR2 YFSETQ. The CDR3 DNA is TGCGCCAGCAGCTTGGAGGGGAGAGAGACCCAGTACTTC. Translating it yields CASSLEGRETQYF.

The J gene is TRBJ2-1, the V gene TRBV28; D may be TRBD2 (5 bases). V was shortened by 6 bases and J by 7 bases, with 16 bases between the two germline ends. Germline CDR1 and CDR2: MDHEN and SYDVKM. This CDR3 is 14 amino acids long. The CDR3: CASSILAGRNEQFF. The CDR3 bases are TGTGCCAGCAGCATCCTTGCGGGTCGTAATGAGCAGTTCTTC. Drawing the rest from reference TRBV28 and TRBJ2-1, the complete variable domain is DVKVTQSSRYLVKRTGEKVFLECVQDMDHENMFWYRQDPGLGLRLIYFSYDVKMKEKGDIPEGYSVSREKKERFSLILESASTNQTSMYLCASSILAGRNEQFFGPGTRLTVL.

The V call is TRBV18, the J call TRBJ2-1, with D perhaps matching TRBD2 (5 bases). Germline loops: CDR1 KGHSH, CDR2 LQKENI. The germline V and J ends were trimmed by 2 bases and 3 bases, with 8 bases remaining between them. The length of the CDR3 is 14 residues. The CDR3 DNA reads as TGTGCCAGCTCACCAGAGGGTGGCTACAATGAGCAGTTCTTC. Amino acids: CASSPEGGYNEQFF.

Concerning this clone: This is likely an artifact of a read error, given a far larger clone one base away. The J gene is TRBJ1-2, the V gene TRBV30; TRBD1 agrees at 7 bases. This CDR3 is 16 amino acids long. Per germline, CDR1 GTSNPN and CDR2 SVGIG (reference sequence). This CDR3 reads CAWSVNPQGTHYDYTF. DNA for the CDR3: TGTGCCTGGAGTGTCAACCCACAGGGGACTCACTATGACTACACCTTC.

The chain joins TRBV19 to TRBJ1-3, with unresolved D. Per the germline V gene, CDR1 is LNHDA and CDR2 is SQIVND (reference sequence). The CDR3 has 16 residues. V was shortened by 2 bases and J by 0 bases, with 11 bases between the two germline ends. CDR3 sequence: CASSIPRRGSGNTIYF. The CDR3 DNA reads TGTGCCAGTAGTATACCGAGACGAGGCTCTGGAAACACCATATATTTT.

This clone was seen just once. The chain couples TRBV7-2 to TRBJ1-3; TRBD1 might be the D (6 bases). Germline V gives CDR1 SGHTA, CDR2 FQGNSA. There are 16 residues in the CDR3. Trimming took off 2 bases at V and 7 bases at J, with 18 bases between the two ends. The CDR3: CASSLTTGRGRNTIYF. CDR3 DNA: TGTGCCAGCAGCTTAACTACAGGGCGGGGACGGAACACCATATATTTT.

This clone was seen only a few times. CDR3 amino acids: CASSLGYLANTGELFF. CDR3 coding DNA: TGTGCCAGCAGCTTGGGGTACCTCGCGAACACCGGGGAGCTGTTTTTT. The chain carries TRBV5-6 and TRBJ2-2; no definite D call. Germline assignment: CDR1 SGHDT and CDR2 YYEEEE. Trimming removed 0 bases from V and 0 bases from J, with 9 bases in between. The CDR3 is 16 residues long.

The chain employs TRBV7-2 and TRBJ1-3; possibly TRBD1 for D (5 bases). V lost 6 bases and J lost 0, with 12 bases in between. In germline, CDR1 is SGHTA, CDR2 FQGNSA. CDR3 size: 15 residues. Here the CDR3 DNA reads TGTGCCAGCAGGCAGGGCCCGAGCTCTGGAAACACCATATATTTT. Translated, it gives CASRQGPSSGNTIYF.

This chain links TRBV18 with TRBJ2-5; the D gene could be TRBD1 or TRBD2 (5 bases each). The germline gives CDR1 KGHSH, CDR2 LQKENI. The CDR3 is 14 amino acids. Trimming left V 2 bases short and J 5 bases short, with 12 bases between. The CDR3 DNA reads TGTGCCAGCTCACCAAGTGGGGGTGCGGAGACCCAGTACTTC. Encoded protein: CASSPSGGAETQYF.

This clone was seen ten or more times. The chain carries TRBV10-3 and TRBJ2-3; D unresolved. V was cut by 0 bases and J by 6 bases, with 4 bases left in between. CDR1 ENHRY and CDR2 SYGVKD come from the germline V gene. CDR3 length equals 12 residues. For the CDR3, the DNA is TGTGCCATCAGTGAGTCGAGGGATACGCAGTATTTT. Translation: CAISESRDTQYF.

The V call is TRBV7-9, the J call TRBJ1-3, with D unclear. The V and J ends lost 1 base and 0 bases respectively, with 7 bases between them. The CDR3 extends over 15 amino acids. The germline V gene has CDR1 SEHNR and CDR2 FQNEAQ (reference sequence). The CDR3 DNA follows: TGTGCCAGCAGCTTAGTGTCCAACTCTGGAAACACCATATATTTT. It specifies CASSLVSNSGNTIYF.

This chain connects TRBV18 to TRBJ1-2; D possibly corresponds to TRBD1 (6 bases). V gave up 3 bases and J gave up 2 bases, with 16 bases separating them. The CDR3 is 16 residues long. Germline loops: CDR1 KGHSH, CDR2 LQKENI. Written as DNA, the CDR3 is TGTGCCAGCTCACCCATTACAATCGGGACAAACTATGGCTACACCTTC. It encodes CASSPITIGTNYGYTF. The full variable domain, rest sourced from reference TRBV18 and TRBJ1-2, is NAGVMQNPRHLVRRRGQEARLRCSPMKGHSHVYWYRQLPEEGLKFMVYLQKENIIDESGMPKERFSAEFPKEGPSILRIQQVVRGDSAAYFCASSPITIGTNYGYTFGSGTRLTVV.

The chain is built from TRBV7-9 and TRBJ2-1; 8 bases align to TRBD1. CDR3 length: 16 residues. Trimming took 4 bases from V and 3 from J; bases not matched to a gene: 8. Germline CDR1 is SEHNR and CDR2 is FQNEAQ (reference sequence). CDR3 residues: CASSSGGQDNYNEQFF. The CDR3 bases are TGTGCCAGCAGCTCCGGGGGACAGGACAACTACAATGAGCAGTTCTTC.

The chain recombines TRBV5-6 with TRBJ2-1, with 10 bases fitting TRBD2. Per germline, CDR1 SGHDT and CDR2 YYEEEE. The CDR3 sequence is 18 residues long. V shed 4 bases and J 0 bases; nucleotides not matched to a gene: 10. The CDR3 bases are TGTGCCAGCAGCCGTAAGGGGCTAGCGGGAGTCTCCTACAATGAGCAGTTCTTC. It specifies CASSRKGLAGVSYNEQFF.

This clone was seen more than once but under ten times. The gene calls are TRBV15 and TRBJ1-2; D unclear. The CDR3 extends over 13 amino acids. The V and J ends lost 0 bases and 8 bases respectively, with 10 bases between them. Germline V gene lookup returns CDR1 LNHNV and CDR2 YYDKDF (reference sequence). The CDR3 here is CATSRDVKVGYTF. CDR3 nucleotides: TGTGCCACCAGCAGAGATGTGAAAGTAGGCTACACCTTC.

This clone was observed a handful of times. Other nucleotide sequences from this sample produce the same CDR3. V usage is TRBV7-9 and J usage is TRBJ1-5; D possibly corresponds to TRBD1 (6 bases). CDR1 SEHNR and CDR2 FQNEAQ come from the germline V gene (reference sequence). Trimming removed 1 base from V and 3 bases from J, with 10 bases in between. This CDR3 has 15 amino acids. In DNA form, the CDR3 reads TGTGCCAGCAGCTTAGGGACAGCATCCAATCAGCCCCAGCATTTT. Translated, it gives CASSLGTASNQPQHF.

The chain combines TRBV5-1 with TRBJ2-1; D possibly corresponds to TRBD2 (6 bases). Germline CDR1 reads SGHRS; CDR2 reads YFSETQ. The CDR3 has 17 residues. V was shortened by 0 bases and J by 2 bases, with 15 bases between the two germline ends. The CDR3 spells CASSLEVNRRAYNEQFF. The CDR3 DNA reads as TGCGCCAGCAGCTTGGAAGTGAACAGGAGGGCCTACAATGAGCAGTTCTTC.

The rearrangement joins TRBV6-1 to TRBJ2-1; D is ambiguous. V dropped 6 bases and J dropped 4 bases, with 16 bases sitting between them. The germline CDR1 and CDR2 sequences are MNHNS and SASEGT. The CDR3 totals 15 residues. The CDR3 DNA reads TGTGCCAGCAGGGTGCCAGGTACCCCTTACAATGAGCAGTTCTTC. Amino acid sequence: CASRVPGTPYNEQFF.

This chain uses TRBV28 with TRBJ2-1; no firm D call. V was cut by 6 bases and J by 12 bases, with 15 bases left in between. This CDR3 spans 12 amino acids. In germline, CDR1 is MDHEN, CDR2 SYDVKM. Written as DNA, the CDR3 is TGTGCCAGCAGCCAGATGGTCCTAGGGCAGTTCTTC. It translates to CASSQMVLGQFF.

This chain connects TRBV4-1 to TRBJ2-1; D remains unclear. Trimming took 3 bases from V and 6 from J, leaving 21 bases between them. The CDR3 is 17 residues long. The V gene's germline CDR1 is MGHRA and CDR2 YSYEKL. The CDR3 here is CASSHGPDGAERNEQFF. DNA for the CDR3: TGCGCCAGCAGCCACGGGCCAGACGGAGCTGAACGCAATGAGCAGTTCTTC.

This chain's CDR3 is CASSTHRGLGEKLFF. CDR3 nucleotides: TGTGCCAGCAGCACCCACAGGGGGCTCGGGGAAAAACTGTTTTTT. The rearrangement uses TRBV7-2 and TRBJ1-4; 9 bases align to TRBD1. Per germline, CDR1 SGHTA and CDR2 FQGNSA. J gave up 8 bases and V 5 bases, and 9 bases lay outside the gene matches. The CDR3 sequence is 15 residues long.

The rearrangement uses TRBV9 and TRBJ1-1, with D perhaps TRBD1 (6 bases). This CDR3 comprises 15 residues. V lost 0 bases and J lost 5, with 14 bases in between. Germline V gives CDR1 SGDLS, CDR2 YYNGEE. The CDR3 spells CASSVDGQGRTEAFF. The CDR3 nucleotides read TGTGCCAGCAGCGTAGACGGGCAGGGGAGGACTGAAGCTTTCTTT.